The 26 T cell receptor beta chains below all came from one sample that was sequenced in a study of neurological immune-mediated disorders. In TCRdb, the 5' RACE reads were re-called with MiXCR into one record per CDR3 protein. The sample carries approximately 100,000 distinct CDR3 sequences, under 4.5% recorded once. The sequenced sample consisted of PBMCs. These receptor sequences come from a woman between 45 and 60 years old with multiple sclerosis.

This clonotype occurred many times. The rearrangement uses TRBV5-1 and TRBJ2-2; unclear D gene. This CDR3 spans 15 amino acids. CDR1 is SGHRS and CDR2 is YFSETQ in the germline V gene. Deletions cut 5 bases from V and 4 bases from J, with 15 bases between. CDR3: CASRTIARFTGELFF. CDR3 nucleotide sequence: TGCGCCAGCAGGACGATCGCACGATTCACCGGGGAGCTGTTTTTT.

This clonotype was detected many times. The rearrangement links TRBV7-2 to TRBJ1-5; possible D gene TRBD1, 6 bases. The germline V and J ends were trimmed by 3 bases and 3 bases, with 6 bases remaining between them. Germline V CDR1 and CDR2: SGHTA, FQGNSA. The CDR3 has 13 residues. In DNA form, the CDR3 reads TGTGCCAGCAGCTTGGGGGCCAATCAGCCCCAGCATTTT. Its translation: CASSLGANQPQHF.

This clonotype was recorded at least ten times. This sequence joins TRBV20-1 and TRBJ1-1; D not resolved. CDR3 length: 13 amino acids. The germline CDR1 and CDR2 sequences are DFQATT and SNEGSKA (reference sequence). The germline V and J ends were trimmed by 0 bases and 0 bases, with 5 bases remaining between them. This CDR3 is CSARDSVNTEAFF. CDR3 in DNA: TGCAGTGCTAGAGATTCTGTGAACACTGAAGCTTTCTTT.

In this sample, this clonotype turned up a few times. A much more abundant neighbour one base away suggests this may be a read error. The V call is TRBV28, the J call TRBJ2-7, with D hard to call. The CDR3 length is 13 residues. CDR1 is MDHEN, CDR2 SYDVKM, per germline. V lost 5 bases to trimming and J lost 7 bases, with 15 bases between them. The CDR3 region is CASSLNLSTEQYF. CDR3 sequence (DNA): TGTGCCAGCAGTCTGAACCTATCGACGGAGCAGTACTTC. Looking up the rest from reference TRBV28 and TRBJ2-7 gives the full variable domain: DVKVTQSSRYLVKRTGEKVFLECVQDMDHENMFWYRQDPGLGLRLIYFSYDVKMKEKGDIPEGYSVSREKKERFSLILESASTNQTSMYLCASSLNLSTEQYFGPGTRLTVT.

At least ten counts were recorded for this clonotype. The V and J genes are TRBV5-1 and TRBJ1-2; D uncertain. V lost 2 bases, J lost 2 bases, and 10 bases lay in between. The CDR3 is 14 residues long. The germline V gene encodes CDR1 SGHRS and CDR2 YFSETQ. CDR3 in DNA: TGCGCCAGCAGCTTTGGGATAGAAAACTATGGCTACACCTTC. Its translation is CASSFGIENYGYTF. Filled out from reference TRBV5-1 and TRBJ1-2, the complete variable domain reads KAGVTQTPRYLIKTRGQQVTLSCSPISGHRSVSWYQQTPGQGLQFLFEYFSETQRNKGNFPGRFSGRQFSNSRSEMNVSTLELGDSALYLCASSFGIENYGYTFGSGTRLTVV.

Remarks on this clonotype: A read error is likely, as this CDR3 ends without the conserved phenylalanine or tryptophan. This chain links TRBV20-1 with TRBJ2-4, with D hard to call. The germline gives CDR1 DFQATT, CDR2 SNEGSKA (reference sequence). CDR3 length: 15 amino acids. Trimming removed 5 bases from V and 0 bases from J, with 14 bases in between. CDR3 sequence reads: CSAPYPTLAKNIQYY. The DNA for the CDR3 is TGCAGTGCTCCGTACCCCACATTAGCCAAAAACATTCAGTACTAC.

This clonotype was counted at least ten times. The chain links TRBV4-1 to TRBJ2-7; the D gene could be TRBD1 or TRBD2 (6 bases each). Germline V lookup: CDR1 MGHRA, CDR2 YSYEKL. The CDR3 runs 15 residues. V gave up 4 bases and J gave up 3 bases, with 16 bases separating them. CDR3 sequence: CASSLSGARNYEQYF. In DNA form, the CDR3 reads TGCGCCAGCAGCCTTTCGGGGGCACGGAACTACGAGCAGTACTTC.

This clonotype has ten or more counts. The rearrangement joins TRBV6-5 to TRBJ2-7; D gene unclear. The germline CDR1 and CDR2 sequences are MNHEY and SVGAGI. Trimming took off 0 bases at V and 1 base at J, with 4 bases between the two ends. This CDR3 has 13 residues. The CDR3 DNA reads TGTGCCAGCAGTTACTCTATATCCTACGAGCAGTACTTC. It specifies CASSYSISYEQYF.

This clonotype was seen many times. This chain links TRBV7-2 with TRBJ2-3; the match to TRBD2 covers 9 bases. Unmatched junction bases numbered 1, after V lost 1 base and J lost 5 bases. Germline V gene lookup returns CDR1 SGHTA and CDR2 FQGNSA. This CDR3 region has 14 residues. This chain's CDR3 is CASSLVAGVDTQYF. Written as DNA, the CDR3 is TGTGCCAGCAGCTTAGTAGCGGGGGTAGATACGCAGTATTTT.

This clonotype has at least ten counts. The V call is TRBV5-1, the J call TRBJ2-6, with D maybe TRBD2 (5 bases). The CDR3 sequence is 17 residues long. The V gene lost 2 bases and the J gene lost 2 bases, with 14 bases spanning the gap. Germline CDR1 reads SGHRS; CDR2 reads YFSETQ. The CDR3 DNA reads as TGCGCCAGCAGCTTCTCGTCATCACTAGCTGGGGCCAACGTCCTGACTTTC. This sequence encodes CASSFSSSLAGANVLTF.

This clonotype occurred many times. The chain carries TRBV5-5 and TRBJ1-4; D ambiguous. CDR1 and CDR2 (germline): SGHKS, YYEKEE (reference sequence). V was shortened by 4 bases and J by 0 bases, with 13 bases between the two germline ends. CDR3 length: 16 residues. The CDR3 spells CASSRIATATNEKLFF. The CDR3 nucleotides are TGTGCCAGCAGCCGAATCGCAACAGCAACTAATGAAAAACTGTTTTTT.

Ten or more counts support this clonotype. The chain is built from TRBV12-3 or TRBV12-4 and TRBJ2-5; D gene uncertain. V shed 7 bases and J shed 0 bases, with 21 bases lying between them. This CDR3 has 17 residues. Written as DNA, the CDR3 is TGTGCCAGCACCCCATTGGTCAGCCGACCAGACCAAGAGACCCAGTACTTC. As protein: CASTPLVSRPDQETQYF.

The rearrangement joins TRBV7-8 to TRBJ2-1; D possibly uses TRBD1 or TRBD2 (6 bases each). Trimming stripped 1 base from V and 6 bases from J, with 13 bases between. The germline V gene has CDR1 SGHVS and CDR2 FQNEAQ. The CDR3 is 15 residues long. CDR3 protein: CASSLGVGGPNEQFF. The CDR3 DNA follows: TGTGCCAGCAGCTTAGGAGTTGGGGGGCCCAATGAGCAGTTCTTC.

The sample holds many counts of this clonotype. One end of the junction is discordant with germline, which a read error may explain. The CDR3 nucleotides are TGTGCTAGCAGCTTAGCGCGAGGGCGCGGAGAGACCCAGTACTTC. This encodes CASSLARGRGETQYF. The chain couples TRBV7-7 to TRBJ2-5; D may be TRBD2 (5 bases). Germline values: CDR1 SSHAT, CDR2 FNYEAQ (reference sequence). This CDR3 has 15 amino acids.

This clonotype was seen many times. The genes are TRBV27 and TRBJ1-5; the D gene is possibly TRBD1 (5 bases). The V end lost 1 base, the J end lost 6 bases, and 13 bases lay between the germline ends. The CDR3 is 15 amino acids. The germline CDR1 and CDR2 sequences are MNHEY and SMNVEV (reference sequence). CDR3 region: CASSLLSRVGQPQHF. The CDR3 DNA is TGTGCCAGCAGTTTATTGAGCAGGGTCGGTCAGCCCCAGCATTTT.

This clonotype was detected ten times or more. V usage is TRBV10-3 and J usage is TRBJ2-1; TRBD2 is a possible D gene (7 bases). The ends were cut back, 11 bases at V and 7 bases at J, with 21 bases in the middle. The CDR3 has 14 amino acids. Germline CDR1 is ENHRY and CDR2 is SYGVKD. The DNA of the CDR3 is TGTGCCTTCGGGGAGGGGGGCCCGACAAATGAGCAGTTCTTC. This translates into CAFGEGGPTNEQFF.

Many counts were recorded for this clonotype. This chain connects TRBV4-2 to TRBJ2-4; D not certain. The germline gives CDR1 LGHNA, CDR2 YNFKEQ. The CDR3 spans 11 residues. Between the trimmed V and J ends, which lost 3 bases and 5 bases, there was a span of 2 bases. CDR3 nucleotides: TGTGCCAGCAGCCAGGAAAACATTCAGTACTTC. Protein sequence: CASSQENIQYF.

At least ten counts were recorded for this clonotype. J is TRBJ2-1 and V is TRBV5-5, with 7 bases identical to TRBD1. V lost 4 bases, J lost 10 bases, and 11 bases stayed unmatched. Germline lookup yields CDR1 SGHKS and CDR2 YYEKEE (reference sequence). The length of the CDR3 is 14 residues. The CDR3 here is CASSALDRLGEQFF. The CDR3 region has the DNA TGTGCCAGCAGCGCATTGGACAGGCTCGGGGAGCAGTTCTTC.

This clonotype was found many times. The CDR3 region has the DNA TGCGCCAGCAGCTTGTGGGACAGACGAAATGAAAAACTGTTTTTT. This codes for CASSLWDRRNEKLFF. The chain is built from TRBV5-1 and TRBJ1-4, with 7 bases identical to TRBD1. Germline trimming cut 1 base from V and 5 bases from J; bases unmatched to any gene: 5. The CDR3 consists of 15 residues. Germline CDR1 SGHRS, CDR2 YFSETQ. Looking up the rest from reference TRBV5-1 and TRBJ1-4 gives the full variable domain: KAGVTQTPRYLIKTRGQQVTLSCSPISGHRSVSWYQQTPGQGLQFLFEYFSETQRNKGNFPGRFSGRQFSNSRSEMNVSTLELGDSALYLCASSLWDRRNEKLFFGSGTQLSVL.

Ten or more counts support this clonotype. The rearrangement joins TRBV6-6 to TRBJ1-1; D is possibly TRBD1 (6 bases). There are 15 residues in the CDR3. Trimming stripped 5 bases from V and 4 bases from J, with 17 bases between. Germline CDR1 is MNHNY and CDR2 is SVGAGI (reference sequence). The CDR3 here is CASSGRRGAVTEAFF. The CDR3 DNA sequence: TGTGCCAGCAGTGGACGACGGGGGGCGGTCACTGAAGCTTTCTTT.

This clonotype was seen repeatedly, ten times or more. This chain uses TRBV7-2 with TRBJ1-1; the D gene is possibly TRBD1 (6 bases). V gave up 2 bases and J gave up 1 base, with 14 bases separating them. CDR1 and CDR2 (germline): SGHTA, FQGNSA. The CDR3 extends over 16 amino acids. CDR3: CASSLQGGRGNTEAFF. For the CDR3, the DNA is TGTGCCAGCAGCTTACAAGGGGGAAGGGGGAACACTGAAGCTTTCTTT.

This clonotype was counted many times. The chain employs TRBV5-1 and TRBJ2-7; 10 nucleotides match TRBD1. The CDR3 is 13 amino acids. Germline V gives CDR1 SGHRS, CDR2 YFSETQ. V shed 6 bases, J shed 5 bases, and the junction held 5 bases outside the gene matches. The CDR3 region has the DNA TGCGCCAGCAAGGGGACAGGGGACAACGAGCAGTACTTC. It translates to CASKGTGDNEQYF.

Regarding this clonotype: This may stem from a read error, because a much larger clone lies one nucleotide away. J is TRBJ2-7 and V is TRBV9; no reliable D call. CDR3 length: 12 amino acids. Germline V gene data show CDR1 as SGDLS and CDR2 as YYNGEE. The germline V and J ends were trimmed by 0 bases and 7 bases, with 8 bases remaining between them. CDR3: CASSVDGEEQYF. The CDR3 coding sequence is TGTGCCAGCAGCGTAGACGGAGAAGAGCAGTACTTC.

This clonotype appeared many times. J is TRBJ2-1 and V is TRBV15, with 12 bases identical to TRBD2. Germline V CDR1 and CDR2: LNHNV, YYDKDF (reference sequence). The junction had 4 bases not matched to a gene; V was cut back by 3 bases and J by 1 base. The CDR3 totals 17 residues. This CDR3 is CATSSTSGGISYNEQFF. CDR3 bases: TGTGCCACCAGCAGTACTAGCGGGGGGATTTCCTACAATGAGCAGTTCTTC.

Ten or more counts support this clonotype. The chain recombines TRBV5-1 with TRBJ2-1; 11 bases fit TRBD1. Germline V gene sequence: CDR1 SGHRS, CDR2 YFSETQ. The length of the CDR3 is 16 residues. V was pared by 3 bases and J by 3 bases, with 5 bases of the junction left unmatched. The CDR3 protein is CASSSTGTGGYNEQFF. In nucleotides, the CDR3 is TGCGCCAGCAGCTCCACCGGGACAGGGGGCTACAATGAGCAGTTCTTC.

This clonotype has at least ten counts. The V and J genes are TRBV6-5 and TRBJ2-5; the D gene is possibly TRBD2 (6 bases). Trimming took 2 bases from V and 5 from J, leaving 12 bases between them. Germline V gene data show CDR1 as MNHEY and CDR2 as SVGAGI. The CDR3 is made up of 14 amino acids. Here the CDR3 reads CASSYGGTRETQYF. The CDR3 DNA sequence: TGTGCCAGCAGTTACGGGGGGACCCGGGAGACCCAGTACTTC.